The rows below give T cell receptor beta chains drawn from one sample of a study of blood T cell repertoires in COVID-19. Method: immunoSEQ multiplex PCR; TCRdb's copy keeps in-frame clones and lacks some. The data contain 90,000 to 100,000 clones, 80% to 85% of them seen just once; the ten biggest clones take up approximately 6.8%. Sequences were obtained from peripheral blood. Receptors originate from a man aged 60-69 years with acute or convalescent COVID-19. CDR3s include the opening cysteine and the closing phenylalanine or tryptophan. A D gene is named only where the DNA matches it firmly. Clone sizes are given selectively: once, few, many, or a class where the clone is expanded.

j_call: TRBJ2-7
d_call: TRBD1
v_call: TRBV5-1
clone_size: NA
cdr3_nt: TGCGCCAGCAGCCCTCTCGGGACAGGGGGCGACGAGCAGTACTTC
cdr3_aa: CASSPLGTGGDEQYF

j_call: TRBJ1-1
d_call: NA
v_call: TRBV3-1/TRBV3-2
clone_size: NA
cdr3_nt: TGTGCCAGCAGCCAAGAGGGAGGGGTGAACACTGAAGCTTTCTTT
cdr3_aa: CASSQEGGVNTEAFF

j_call: TRBJ1-5
d_call: NA
v_call: TRBV19
clone_size: NA
cdr3_nt: TGTGCCAGTAGTAACAGATACAATCAGCCCCAGCATTTT
cdr3_aa: CASSNRYNQPQHF

j_call: TRBJ1-6
d_call: NA
v_call: TRBV19
clone_size: NA
cdr3_nt: TGTGCCAGTATGAGTTCCTATAATTCACCCCTCCACTTT
cdr3_aa: CASMSSYNSPLHF

j_call: TRBJ2-7
d_call: NA
v_call: TRBV6-1
clone_size: few
cdr3_nt: TGTGCCAGCAGTGAAAACAGGTACTACGAGCAGTACTTC
cdr3_aa: CASSENRYYEQYF

j_call: TRBJ2-7
d_call: NA
v_call: TRBV6-1
clone_size: few
cdr3_nt: TGTGCCAGCAGTGAGTCCCCCGGTTACGAGCAGTACTTC
cdr3_aa: CASSESPGYEQYF

j_call: TRBJ1-1
d_call: NA
v_call: TRBV18
clone_size: NA
cdr3_nt: TGTGCCAGCTCACCACAGGGGATAAGTGAAGCTTTCTTT
cdr3_aa: CASSPQGISEAFF

j_call: TRBJ1-1
d_call: TRBD1
v_call: TRBV5-1
clone_size: NA
cdr3_nt: TGCGCCAGCAGCTTCAAACAGGGGTACCCTGAAGCTTTCTTT
cdr3_aa: CASSFKQGYPEAFF

j_call: TRBJ2-5
d_call: NA
v_call: TRBV4-2
clone_size: few
cdr3_nt: TGTGCCAGCAGCCAAGATGCAGGGGTAGGAGAGACCCAGTACTTC
cdr3_aa: CASSQDAGVGETQYF

j_call: TRBJ1-1
d_call: NA
v_call: TRBV6-5
clone_size: NA
cdr3_nt: TGTGCCAGCAGTTACTCGTATGCTGACTCTGAAGCTTTCTTT
cdr3_aa: CASSYSYADSEAFF

j_call: TRBJ2-1
d_call: TRBD1
v_call: TRBV2
clone_size: NA
cdr3_nt: TGTGCCAGCAGTGAAATGACAGGGGGGGATGAGCAGTTCTTC
cdr3_aa: CASSEMTGGDEQFF

j_call: TRBJ2-3
d_call: TRBD2
v_call: TRBV14
clone_size: NA
cdr3_nt: TGTGCCAGCAGCCAAGATTTTCCGGGGGGGTTGGATACGCAGTATTTT
cdr3_aa: CASSQDFPGGLDTQYF

j_call: TRBJ2-2
d_call: TRBD1
v_call: TRBV7-9
clone_size: NA
cdr3_nt: TGTGCCAGCAGCTTAACGGACAGGGGCAACGGGGAGCTGTTTTTT
cdr3_aa: CASSLTDRGNGELFF

j_call: TRBJ2-7
d_call: TRBD1
v_call: TRBV6-5
clone_size: NA
cdr3_nt: TGTGCCAGCAGCAGGACAGGGATTGATAAGGTAAAGCAGTACTTC
cdr3_aa: CASSRTGIDKVKQYF

j_call: TRBJ1-3
d_call: NA
v_call: TRBV11-2
clone_size: NA
cdr3_nt: TGTGCCAGCAGCTTAGCGGGGGGCACTGGAAACACCATATATTTT
cdr3_aa: CASSLAGGTGNTIYF

j_call: TRBJ1-1
d_call: NA
v_call: TRBV11-3
clone_size: NA
cdr3_nt: TGTGCCAGCAGCGTTACAGCGAACACTGAAGCTTTCTTT
cdr3_aa: CASSVTANTEAFF

j_call: TRBJ2-2
d_call: TRBD2
v_call: TRBV4-3
clone_size: NA
cdr3_nt: TGCGCCAGCAGCCAAGAGACTAGCGGGGGGGTGAACACCGGGGAGCTGTTTTTT
cdr3_aa: CASSQETSGGVNTGELFF

j_call: TRBJ1-6
d_call: TRBD1
v_call: TRBV7-2
clone_size: NA
cdr3_nt: TGTGCCAGCAGCTTAGGACAGGGCCCCAATTCACCCCTCCACTTT
cdr3_aa: CASSLGQGPNSPLHF

j_call: TRBJ2-7
d_call: TRBD1
v_call: TRBV7-9
clone_size: NA
cdr3_nt: TGTGCCAGCAGCTTAGGGGACAGCGAGCAGTACTTC
cdr3_aa: CASSLGDSEQYF

j_call: TRBJ1-2
d_call: NA
v_call: TRBV6-1
clone_size: NA
cdr3_nt: TGTGCCAGCAGTGAGACTTTCGGCTACACCTTC
cdr3_aa: CASSETFGYTF

j_call: TRBJ1-5
d_call: NA
v_call: TRBV5-1
clone_size: NA
cdr3_nt: TGCGCCAGCAGCTTGGAAGCCGGTAGCAATCAGCCCCAGCATTTT
cdr3_aa: CASSLEAGSNQPQHF

j_call: TRBJ2-3
d_call: TRBD2
v_call: TRBV20-1
clone_size: NA
cdr3_nt: TGCAGTGCTAGTCATAGCGGGGGGTTTTCCCAAGATACGCAGTATTTT
cdr3_aa: CSASHSGGFSQDTQYF

j_call: TRBJ2-5
d_call: NA
v_call: TRBV10-3
clone_size: NA
cdr3_nt: TGTGCCACCCGCGGGGTCGGAGAGACCCAGTACTTC
cdr3_aa: CATRGVGETQYF

j_call: TRBJ1-6
d_call: NA
v_call: TRBV19
clone_size: NA
cdr3_nt: TGTGCCAGTAGTATAGATCTCTGGGGCTCACCCCTCCACTTT
cdr3_aa: CASSIDLWGSPLHF

j_call: TRBJ2-3
d_call: NA
v_call: TRBV24-1
clone_size: NA
cdr3_nt: TGTGCCACCAGTGATTCTGACGGACTTACGCAGTATTTT
cdr3_aa: CATSDSDGLTQYF

j_call: TRBJ1-6
d_call: NA
v_call: TRBV4-1
clone_size: NA
cdr3_nt: TGCGCCAGCAGCCGAGAGAGAGGGTCACCCCTCCACTTT
cdr3_aa: CASSRERGSPLHF

j_call: TRBJ2-7
d_call: NA
v_call: TRBV19
clone_size: NA
cdr3_nt: TGTGCCAGTAGTTCTAGCTACGGTTACGAGCAGTACTTC
cdr3_aa: CASSSSYGYEQYF

j_call: TRBJ1-1
d_call: TRBD1
v_call: TRBV5-4
clone_size: NA
cdr3_nt: TGTGCCAGCAGCCCGCCGGACAGGTATAACACTGAAGCTTTCTTT
cdr3_aa: CASSPPDRYNTEAFF

j_call: TRBJ2-7
d_call: NA
v_call: TRBV30
clone_size: NA
cdr3_nt: TGTGCCTGGAGTGTTTCCGGTCGGGTTAACGAGCAGTACTTC
cdr3_aa: CAWSVSGRVNEQYF

j_call: TRBJ1-1
d_call: TRBD1
v_call: TRBV4-2
clone_size: NA
cdr3_nt: TGTGCCAGCAGCCTTTTTTTCCGGGACAGAAACACTGAAGCTTTCTTT
cdr3_aa: CASSLFFRDRNTEAFF

j_call: TRBJ1-2
d_call: TRBD1
v_call: TRBV15
clone_size: NA
cdr3_nt: TGTGCCACCAGCAGAGACGGAACAGGGGGTGGCTACACCTTC
cdr3_aa: CATSRDGTGGGYTF

j_call: TRBJ1-2
d_call: TRBD1
v_call: TRBV29-1
clone_size: NA
cdr3_nt: TGCAGCGTTGTGCCCGGGACAGACTATGGCTACACCTTC
cdr3_aa: CSVVPGTDYGYTF

j_call: TRBJ1-1
d_call: NA
v_call: TRBV30
clone_size: NA
cdr3_nt: TGTGCCTGGAGTGTACAGGGGAACACTGAAGCTTTCTTT
cdr3_aa: CAWSVQGNTEAFF

j_call: TRBJ2-1
d_call: TRBD2
v_call: TRBV5-1
clone_size: NA
cdr3_nt: TGCGCCAGCAGAGGGACTAGCGGGGGGAGCTCCTACAATGAGCAGTTCTTC
cdr3_aa: CASRGTSGGSSYNEQFF

j_call: TRBJ2-7
d_call: TRBD1
v_call: TRBV7-2
clone_size: few
cdr3_nt: TGTGCCAGCAGCCAACTTCCAATGGGACAGGGGGCCTACGAGCAGTACTTC
cdr3_aa: CASSQLPMGQGAYEQYF

j_call: TRBJ2-5
d_call: NA
v_call: TRBV7-9
clone_size: NA
cdr3_nt: TGTGCCAGCAGCACGTTCACTCAAGAGACCCAGTACTTC
cdr3_aa: CASSTFTQETQYF

j_call: TRBJ2-7
d_call: NA
v_call: TRBV5-1
clone_size: once
cdr3_nt: TGCGCCAGCAGCTTAGGGCAAGGGGGCGAGCAGTACTTC
cdr3_aa: CASSLGQGGEQYF

j_call: TRBJ1-1
d_call: NA
v_call: TRBV4-3
clone_size: NA
cdr3_nt: TGCGCCAGCAGCCAATCGTCCCGGGGCACTGAAGCTTTCTTT
cdr3_aa: CASSQSSRGTEAFF

j_call: TRBJ1-2
d_call: TRBD1
v_call: TRBV7-3
clone_size: NA
cdr3_nt: TGTGCCAGCAGCCCCGGGACAGGGGGCTCCTATGCTGGCTACACCTTC
cdr3_aa: CASSPGTGGSYAGYTF

j_call: TRBJ1-1
d_call: TRBD1
v_call: TRBV18
clone_size: NA
cdr3_nt: TGTGCCAGCTCTAGGACAGGGTCGGTCACTGAAGCTTTCTTT
cdr3_aa: CASSRTGSVTEAFF

j_call: TRBJ2-1
d_call: NA
v_call: TRBV13
clone_size: NA
cdr3_nt: TGTGCCAGCAGCTCCTATCAGACACGTAAGAGCTCCTACAATGAGCAGTTCTTC
cdr3_aa: CASSSYQTRKSSYNEQFF

j_call: TRBJ2-7
d_call: NA
v_call: TRBV6-2/TRBV6-3
clone_size: NA
cdr3_nt: TGTGCCAGCAGTTATTCTTCGTTCTACGAGCAGTACTTC
cdr3_aa: CASSYSSFYEQYF

j_call: TRBJ2-4
d_call: NA
v_call: TRBV5-1
clone_size: NA
cdr3_nt: TGCGCCAGCAAGTGGGAGGCAGGCAAAAACATTCAGTACTTC
cdr3_aa: CASKWEAGKNIQYF

j_call: TRBJ2-7
d_call: NA
v_call: TRBV11-2
clone_size: NA
cdr3_nt: TGTGCCAGCAGCTTAGGGCAGGGGGGTATCTACTACGAGCAGTACTTC
cdr3_aa: CASSLGQGGIYYEQYF

j_call: TRBJ2-1
d_call: TRBD2
v_call: TRBV4-1
clone_size: NA
cdr3_nt: TGCGCCAGCAGCCAAGAAGCCGGGGGGGCCTTGGGGCAGTTCTTC
cdr3_aa: CASSQEAGGALGQFF

j_call: TRBJ2-7
d_call: TRBD1
v_call: TRBV29-1
clone_size: NA
cdr3_nt: TGCAGCGTTGTCACAGGGGGAACCTCGGAGCAGTACTTC
cdr3_aa: CSVVTGGTSEQYF

j_call: TRBJ2-5
d_call: TRBD1
v_call: TRBV4-2
clone_size: once
cdr3_nt: TGTGCCAGCAGCCAAGAAGGGGACAGGGGAGAGACCCAGTACTTC
cdr3_aa: CASSQEGDRGETQYF

j_call: TRBJ1-5
d_call: TRBD1
v_call: TRBV6-2/TRBV6-3
clone_size: NA
cdr3_nt: TGTGCCAGCAGTGACAGGGGGGGCCCGGGCAATCAGCCCCAGCATTTT
cdr3_aa: CASSDRGGPGNQPQHF

j_call: TRBJ1-1
d_call: TRBD1
v_call: TRBV3-1/TRBV3-2
clone_size: once
cdr3_nt: TGTGCCAGCAGAACAACAGGGGCGGCGATTGAAGCTTTCTTT
cdr3_aa: CASRTTGAAIEAFF

j_call: TRBJ1-2
d_call: NA
v_call: TRBV6-5
clone_size: few
cdr3_nt: TGTGCCAGCAGTAAGGGAGTAAACTATGGCTACACCTTC
cdr3_aa: CASSKGVNYGYTF

j_call: TRBJ2-1
d_call: TRBD2
v_call: TRBV9
clone_size: NA
cdr3_nt: TGTGCCAGCAGCGTAGAGGGAAATCGGGGGGGTGGTGAGCAGTTCTTC
cdr3_aa: CASSVEGNRGGGEQFF